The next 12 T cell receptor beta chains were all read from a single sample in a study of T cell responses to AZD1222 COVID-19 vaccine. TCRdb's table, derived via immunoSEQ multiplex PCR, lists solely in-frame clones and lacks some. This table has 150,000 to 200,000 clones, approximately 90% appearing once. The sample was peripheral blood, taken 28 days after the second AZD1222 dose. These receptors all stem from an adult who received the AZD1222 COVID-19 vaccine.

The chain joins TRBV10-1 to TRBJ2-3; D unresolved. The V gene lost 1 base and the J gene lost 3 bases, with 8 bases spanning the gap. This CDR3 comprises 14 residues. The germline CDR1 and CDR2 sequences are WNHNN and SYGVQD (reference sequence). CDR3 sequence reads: CASSEFPQTDTQYF. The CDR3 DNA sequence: TGCGCCAGCAGTGAGTTCCCTCAAACAGATACGCAGTATTTT.

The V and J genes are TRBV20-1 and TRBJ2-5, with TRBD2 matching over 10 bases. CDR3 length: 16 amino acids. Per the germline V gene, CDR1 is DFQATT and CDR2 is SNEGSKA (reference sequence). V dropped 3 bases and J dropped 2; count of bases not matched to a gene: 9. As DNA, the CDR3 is TGCAGTGCTAGTGCTGCTATACTAGCGGGGCAAGAGACCCAGTACTTC. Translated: CSASAAILAGQETQYF.

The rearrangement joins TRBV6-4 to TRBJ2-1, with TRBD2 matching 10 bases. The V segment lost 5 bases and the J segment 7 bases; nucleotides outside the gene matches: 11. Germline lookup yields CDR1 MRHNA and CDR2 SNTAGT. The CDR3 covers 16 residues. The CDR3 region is CASSRSGGASGNEQFF. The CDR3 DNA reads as TGTGCCAGCAGTCGAAGCGGGGGGGCATCGGGGAATGAGCAGTTCTTC.

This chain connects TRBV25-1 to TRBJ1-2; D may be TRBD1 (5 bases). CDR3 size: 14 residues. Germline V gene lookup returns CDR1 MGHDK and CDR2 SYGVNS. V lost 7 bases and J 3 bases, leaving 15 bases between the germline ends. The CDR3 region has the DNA TGTGCCAGCACGAGGGGCCCCGGCGACTATGGCTACACCTTC. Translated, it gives CASTRGPGDYGYTF.

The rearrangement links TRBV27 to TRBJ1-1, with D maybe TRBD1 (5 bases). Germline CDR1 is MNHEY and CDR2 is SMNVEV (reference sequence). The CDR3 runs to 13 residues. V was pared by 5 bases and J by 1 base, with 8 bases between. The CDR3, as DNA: TGTGCCAGCAGTCTTGGGGGGAACACTGAAGCTTTCTTT. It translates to CASSLGGNTEAFF.

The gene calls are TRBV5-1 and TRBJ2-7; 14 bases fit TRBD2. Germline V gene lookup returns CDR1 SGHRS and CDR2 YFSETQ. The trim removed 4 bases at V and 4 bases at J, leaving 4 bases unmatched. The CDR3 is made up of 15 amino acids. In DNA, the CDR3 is TGCGCCAGCAGCCCCGGGACTAGCGGGGGTTACGAGCAGTACTTC. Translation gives CASSPGTSGGYEQYF.

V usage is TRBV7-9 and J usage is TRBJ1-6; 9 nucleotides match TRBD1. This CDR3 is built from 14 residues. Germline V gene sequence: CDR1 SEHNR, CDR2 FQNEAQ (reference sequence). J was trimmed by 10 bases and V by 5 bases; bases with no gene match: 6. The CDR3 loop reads CASSPGTGRSPLHF. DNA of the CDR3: TGTGCCAGCAGCCCCGGGACAGGGCGATCACCCCTCCACTTT.

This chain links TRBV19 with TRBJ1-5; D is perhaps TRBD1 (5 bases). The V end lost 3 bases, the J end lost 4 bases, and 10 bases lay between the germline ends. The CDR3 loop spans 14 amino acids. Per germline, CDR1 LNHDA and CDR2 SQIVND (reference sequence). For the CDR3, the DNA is TGTGCCAGTAGTATCGGAGGGGTAAATCAGCCCCAGCATTTT. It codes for CASSIGGVNQPQHF.

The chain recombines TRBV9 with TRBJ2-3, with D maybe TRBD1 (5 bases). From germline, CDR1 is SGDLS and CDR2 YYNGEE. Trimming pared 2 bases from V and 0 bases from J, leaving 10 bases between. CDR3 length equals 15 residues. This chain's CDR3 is CASSVGQGSTDTQYF. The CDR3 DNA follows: TGTGCCAGCAGCGTGGGGCAGGGTAGCACAGATACGCAGTATTTT.

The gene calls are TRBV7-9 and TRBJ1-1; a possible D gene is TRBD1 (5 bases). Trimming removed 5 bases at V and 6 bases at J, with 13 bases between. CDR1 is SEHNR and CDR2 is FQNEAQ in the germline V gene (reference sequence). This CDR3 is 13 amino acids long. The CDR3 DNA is TGTGCCAGCAGCCTCAGGGAGGGTGCTGAAGCTTTCTTT. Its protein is CASSLREGAEAFF. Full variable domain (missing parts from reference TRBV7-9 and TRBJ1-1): DTGVSQNPRHKITKRGQNVTFRCDPISEHNRLYWYRQTLGQGPEFLTYFQNEAQLEKSRLLSDRFSAERPKGSFSTLEIQRTEQGDSAMYLCASSLREGAEAFFGQGTRLTVV.

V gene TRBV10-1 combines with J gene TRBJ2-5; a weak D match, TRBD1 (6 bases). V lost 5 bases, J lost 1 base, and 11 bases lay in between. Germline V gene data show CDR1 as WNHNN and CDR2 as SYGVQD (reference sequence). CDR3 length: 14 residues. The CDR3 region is CASSPGQPQETQYF. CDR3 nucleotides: TGCGCCAGCAGTCCGGGACAACCCCAAGAGACCCAGTACTTC.

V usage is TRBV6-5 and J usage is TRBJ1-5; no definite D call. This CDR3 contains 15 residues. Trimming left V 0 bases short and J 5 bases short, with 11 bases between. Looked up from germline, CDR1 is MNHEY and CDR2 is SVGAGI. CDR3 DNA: TGTGCCAGCAGTTACTCGTACCGGGCAGATCAGCCCCAGCATTTT. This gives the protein CASSYSYRADQPQHF.